This T cell receptor (beta chain) was obtained from a study of molecular identifiers for immune sequencing clone quantification (dated by TCRdb to the late 2010s). Regarding the research as a whole: For a replicate experiment, RNA from 20,000 or 100,000 naive CD8 T cells was divided into five aliquots, of which four were sequenced. The study was a methods study using CD8 T cells to benchmark molecular-identifier clustering-based TCR repertoire sequencing (MIDCIRS) and TCR RNA copy counting.

Study-level results and caveats: Spiked-in Jurkat TCR RNA (10 copies' worth), which is not part of the donor repertoire, was contained in the naive libraries. Identical TCR molecules sharing a barcode could cause highly expanded clone sizes to be underestimated. About 3 recovered TCR RNA copies per cell were obtained by modeling, versus about 9.7 by digital PCR, implying a capture efficiency of about 30%. Even against a background of about a million naive CD8 T cells, spiked-in Jurkat TCR RNA amounting to a single cell's worth was reported to be detectable. In CMV-specific effector cells, clones with more than 20 RNA copies contained over 99% of molecules, whereas in naive cells such clones contained under 1% of molecules. When barcode sub-clustering was not used, chimeric consensus sequences inflated TCR diversity, with chimeras reaching as high as 47%.

Libraries of naive CD8 T cells were built from around 20,000 to 1,000,000 sorted cells, with 10%, 30% or 50% of the purified RNA used. On a BD FACSAria II, naive CD8 T cells were FACS-sorted as CD8+CD4-CCR7+CD45RA+ and collected into RLT Plus buffer. To test detection sensitivity, Jurkat RNA equivalent to nine to ten TCR copies was spiked into samples of about 19,000-1,000,000 naive CD8 T cells. Enrichment of CD8 T cells was done with RosetteSep CD8+ T Cell Enrichment Cocktail plus Ficoll-Paque, and ACK red cell lysis came afterward. The CDR3 covers 14 residues, taking in both the cysteine and the phenylalanine. Of all the DNA, just the CDR3 is kept, 42 bases in frame from base 1. V loses 3 bases of germline sequence and J loses 4 bases, and the interval between the two ends is 13 bases. From a lookup of the germline V gene, CDR1 and CDR2 are SGHAT and FQNNGV. This clonotype has just a few counts. The antigen it recognizes is unknown. Base-call qualities are not available, and no considerably larger clone is one nucleotide away.

Libraries came from PCR. The data were produced on a NextSeq 500. Preparation of bulk TCR libraries followed a previously described approach, with the TCR primers listed in Table S5. Purification of total RNA was performed with the Qiagen AllPrep DNA/RNA kit. Reads from multiple sequencing runs of the same library were pooled before analysis. Concerning the study's data processing: Reads were retained only if the reads had an exact TCR constant sequence, and the retained reads were trimmed to 150 nt and grouped according to their 12-nt molecular barcodes. Reads in each barcode group were sub-clustered using a 15% Levenshtein threshold, and a quality-weighted consensus sequence was built for each RNA molecule. Non-functional sequences were discarded, and so were lower-count sequences lying one edit away from another sequence. Based on fitting two negative binomial distributions, any barcode sub-cluster with under 20% of the maximum read count was discarded. TCRdb reanalyzed the raw reads on its own, using fastp at Q25 for trimming and MiXCR for clone calling, and kept in-frame beta chains. Each entry merges the rows of one CDR3 protein and shows their most common DNA and genes. V and J calls and clone size were set by TCRdb, not the authors. Within this sample are nearly 650,000 distinct CDR3 sequences, with less than 30% of them counted one time only. The ten biggest clones cover about 0.73% of the sample.

The chain couples TRBV11-2 to TRBJ2-7; TRBD1 is a possible D gene, resting on 6 matching bases. Material for sequencing was naive CD8+ T cells from blood, with Jurkat cell RNA spiked in. The sample's cell subset or site label, decoded: FACS-sorted CD8+CD4-CCR7+CD45RA+ naive T cells. This receptor was identified in a human donor in good health. Some libraries in this study had Jurkat cell RNA spiked in. The CDR3 amino acid sequence is: CASSFWPGHYEQYF. The DNA sequence is as follows: TGTGCCAGCAGCTTTTGGCCGGGACATTACGAGCAGTACTTC.